This passage covers 25 T cell receptor beta chains from one sample sequenced in a study of cytomegalovirus exposure and HLA in healthy donors (dated by TCRdb to the late 2010s). The library was prepared using the immunoSEQ multiplex PCR assay. For the multiplex PCR, a mixture combining 60 forward primers for TCR Vbeta segments and 13 reverse primers for TCR Jbeta segments was used. As stored in TCRdb, this immuneACCESS dataset retains in-frame rearrangements with V and J assigned. A fraction of the clones does not appear; measured against another copy, unresolved V genes explain less than half of the discrepancy, and the remainder lacks a known reason. The sample records approximately 160,000 clones, 77% of which are singletons. Around 1.6% of the sample goes to the ten largest clones. The sample was PBMCs. Source of these receptors: a woman aged 25 to 39 in good health and CMV-seronegative.

This clone was seen once. The chain recombines TRBV19 with TRBJ1-2; 7 bases line up with TRBD1. The V and J ends lost 7 bases and 1 base, in that order; junction bases with no gene match: 3. The V gene's germline CDR1 is LNHDA and CDR2 SQIVND (reference sequence). CDR3 length equals 13 residues. In DNA form, the CDR3 reads TGTGCCAGTAAATACAGGGGTAACTATGGCTACACCTTC. The encoded protein is CASKYRGNYGYTF.

The V gene is TRBV10-3, the J gene TRBJ1-5; 7 bases line up with TRBD1. Germline CDR1 and CDR2: ENHRY and SYGVKD. The CDR3 sequence is 15 residues long. The V and J ends lost 3 bases and 2 bases, in that order; junction bases with no gene match: 4. The CDR3: CAISDRGKGNQPQHF. CDR3 nucleotides: TGTGCCATCAGTGACAGGGGGAAAGGCAATCAGCCCCAGCATTTT.

The chain uses TRBV10-3 and TRBJ1-4; D perhaps matches TRBD1 (5 bases). Trimming shortened V by 0 bases and J by 4 bases, and 9 bases separated the two germline ends. This CDR3 region has 15 residues. From germline, CDR1 is ENHRY and CDR2 SYGVKD. CDR3 nucleotides: TGTGCCATCAGTGAGTCAAACAGGAGTAATGAAAAACTGTTTTTT. Protein sequence: CAISESNRSNEKLFF.

V usage is TRBV5-4 and J usage is TRBJ1-2; 7 bases are shared with TRBD1. V lost 0 bases to trimming and J lost 4 bases; unmatched junction nucleotides: 3. The CDR3 runs 14 residues. CDR1 and CDR2 (germline): SGHNT, YYREEE (reference sequence). CDR3 nucleotides: TGTGCCAGCAGCTTGGTCAGGGGGGCCTATGGCTACACCTTC. Its translation is CASSLVRGAYGYTF.

The rearrangement links TRBV7-8 to TRBJ2-7, with TRBD2 matching 10 bases. With V trimmed by 5 bases and J by 2 bases, 6 bases remained unmatched. The germline gives CDR1 SGHVS, CDR2 FQNEAQ. The CDR3 length is 15 residues. The CDR3 region is CASSPLAGDPYEQYF. In DNA, the CDR3 is TGTGCCAGCAGCCCTCTAGCGGGAGATCCCTACGAGCAGTACTTC.

The V gene is TRBV5-1, the J gene TRBJ1-4; D not resolved. V dropped 2 bases and J dropped 5 bases, with 10 bases sitting between them. Germline assignment: CDR1 SGHRS and CDR2 YFSETQ. The CDR3 is made up of 14 amino acids. The CDR3 DNA follows: TGCGCCAGCAGCTTTGGCCGCGGGAATGAAAAACTGTTTTTT. This codes for CASSFGRGNEKLFF.

The V and J genes are TRBV19 and TRBJ1-1; possible D gene TRBD1, 6 bases. Germline values: CDR1 LNHDA, CDR2 SQIVND (reference sequence). The length of the CDR3 is 13 residues. V lost 7 bases, J lost 2 bases, and 11 bases lay in between. The CDR3 DNA sequence: TGTGCCAGTACGACAGGCTACAACACTGAAGCTTTCTTT. Residues: CASTTGYNTEAFF.

This clone appeared a few times. One end of the junction varies from germline; a read error may be responsible. V is TRBV7-3 and J is TRBJ1-2; maybe TRBD1 (6 bases). This CDR3 is built from 13 residues. Per germline, CDR1 SGHTA and CDR2 FQGTGA. As DNA, the CDR3 is TGTGCCAGCAGCCTGGCTCAGGGGTATGGCTACCCCTTC. This gives the protein CASSLAQGYGYPF. The full variable domain, completed using reference TRBV7-3 and TRBJ1-2, is GAGVSQTPSNKVTEKGKYVELRCDPISGHTALYWYRQSLGQGPEFLIYFQGTGAADDSGLPNDRFFAVRPEGSVSTLKIQRTERGDSAVYLCASSLAQGYGYPFGSGTRLTVV.

This clone was seen more than once but under ten times. The chain combines TRBV7-2 with TRBJ2-5; no clear D. Germline assignment: CDR1 SGHTA and CDR2 FQGNSA. This CDR3 has 14 residues. Trimming pared 2 bases from V and 9 bases from J, leaving 16 bases between. CDR3 amino acids: CASSLPSARWAQYF. The CDR3 DNA reads TGTGCCAGCAGCTTACCGAGCGCCCGATGGGCCCAGTACTTC.

The chain is built from TRBV10-2 and TRBJ1-2; 7 nucleotides agree with TRBD1. Germline lookup yields CDR1 WSHSY and CDR2 SAAADI. This CDR3 is 14 amino acids long. V was clipped by 4 bases and J by 8 bases; unmatched bases: 10. CDR3 nucleotides: TGCGCCAGCAGTGGCGCGGGACAGACCGGGGGCTACACCTTC. It translates to CASSGAGQTGGYTF.

This clone was detected a few times. The rearrangement links TRBV2 to TRBJ1-1; D might be TRBD1 (5 bases). Per germline, CDR1 SNHLY and CDR2 FYNNEI. The CDR3 totals 12 residues. V gave up 7 bases and J gave up 5 bases, with 11 bases separating them. The CDR3: CASKEGRTEAFF. DNA for the CDR3: TGTGCCAGCAAGGAGGGACGTACTGAAGCTTTCTTT.

This chain links TRBV7-2 with TRBJ2-1, with a weak D call TRBD2 (6 bases). Germline V gene sequence: CDR1 SGHTA, CDR2 FQGNSA. V was clipped by 5 bases and J by 4 bases, with 12 bases between them. The CDR3 runs 14 residues. The CDR3 coding sequence is TGTGCCAGCAGCCCCGGACTATCTTACAATGAGCAGTTCTTC. The encoded protein is CASSPGLSYNEQFF. Full variable domain (outside the CDR3, taken from reference TRBV7-2 and TRBJ2-1): GAGVSQSPSNKVTEKGKDVELRCDPISGHTALYWYRQSLGQGLEFLIYFQGNSAPDKSGLPSDRFSAERTGGSVSTLTIQRTQQEDSAVYLCASSPGLSYNEQFFGPGTRLTVL.

CDR3 bases: TGCGCCAGCAGCCAAGACCTACCGACTAGCGGGAGCGATGAGCAGTTCTTC. This sequence encodes CASSQDLPTSGSDEQFF. The V call is TRBV4-3, the J call TRBJ2-1, with 12 bases aligning to TRBD2. The CDR3 length is 17 residues. J was trimmed by 8 bases and V by 0 bases; bases with no gene match: 8. Germline V gene lookup returns CDR1 LGHNA and CDR2 YSLEER.

A few counts support this clone. The chain carries TRBV27 and TRBJ1-1; D is perhaps TRBD1 (5 bases). V shed 3 bases and J shed 5 bases, with 13 bases lying between them. Germline CDR1 reads MNHEY; CDR2 reads SMNVEV (reference sequence). The CDR3 loop spans 14 amino acids. The CDR3 loop is CASSFRGGGTEAFF. Here the CDR3 DNA reads TGTGCCAGCAGTTTTAGGGGCGGGGGGACTGAAGCTTTCTTT.

The genes are TRBV6-6 and TRBJ1-2; TRBD1 might be the D (5 bases). Trimming left V 5 bases short and J 0 bases short, with 13 bases between. CDR1 and CDR2 from the germline V gene are MNHNY and SVGAGI (reference sequence). The CDR3 consists of 15 residues. In nucleotides, the CDR3 is TGTGCCAGCAGTCCCCGACAGCGAACTAACTATGGCTACACCTTC. Translating gives CASSPRQRTNYGYTF.

The sample holds one count of this clone. This chain uses TRBV5-4 with TRBJ2-1, with 10 positions matching TRBD2. This CDR3 has 15 residues. V dropped 5 bases and J dropped 4; count of bases not matched to a gene: 6. Germline CDR1 and CDR2: SGHNT and YYREEE (reference sequence). The CDR3 loop reads CASSLSGRTYNEQFF. In DNA form, the CDR3 reads TGTGCCAGCAGTCTTAGCGGGAGGACTTACAATGAGCAGTTCTTC.

This clone was counted a few times. The chain is built from TRBV11-2 and TRBJ2-7, with a weak D call TRBD2 (6 bases). Germline CDR1 is SGHAT and CDR2 is FQNNGV. The CDR3 has 11 residues. Trimming left V 6 bases short and J 6 bases short, with 9 bases between. DNA of the CDR3: TGTGCCAGCAGGGAGGGAACCGAGCAGTACTTC. The encoded protein is CASREGTEQYF.

The genes are TRBV2 and TRBJ1-2; perhaps TRBD1 as D (6 bases). Trimming took 4 bases from V and 14 from J, leaving 17 bases between them. Germline CDR1 reads SNHLY; CDR2 reads FYNNEI. The CDR3 has 12 amino acids. In nucleotides, the CDR3 is TGTGCCAGCAGTGGCCAGGGGCCGGGGGGGACCTTC. Its translation: CASSGQGPGGTF.

CDR3 in amino acids: CSGEVVAETQYF. The DNA for the CDR3 is TGCAGCGGGGAGGTGGTAGCAGAGACCCAGTACTTC. The chain uses TRBV29-1 and TRBJ2-5; tentative D call: TRBD2 (6 bases). Germline CDR1 reads SQVTM; CDR2 reads ANQGSEA. This CDR3 has 12 residues. The V and J ends lost 7 bases and 4 bases respectively, with 13 bases between them.

This clone was observed once. The rearrangement joins TRBV19 to TRBJ1-5, with D hard to call. CDR1 is LNHDA and CDR2 is SQIVND in the germline V gene (reference sequence). With 3 bases removed from V and 4 bases from J, the gap between germline ends came to 10 bases. The CDR3 is made up of 14 amino acids. CDR3 coding DNA: TGTGCCAGTAGTATGGTGTCAGTAAATCAGCCCCAGCATTTT. Its translation is CASSMVSVNQPQHF.

The V call is TRBV27, the J call TRBJ1-4; no clear D. In germline, CDR1 is MNHEY, CDR2 SMNVEV (reference sequence). The length of the CDR3 is 15 residues. Trimming pared 5 bases from V and 4 bases from J, leaving 14 bases between. Written as DNA, the CDR3 is TGTGCCAGCAGTCTGGACTATACCCTTAATGAAAAACTGTTTTTT. Protein sequence: CASSLDYTLNEKLFF.

This clone appeared a few times. CDR3 region: CASSPERRWGQGGNYGYTF. CDR3 nucleotides: TGTGCCAGCAGTCCAGAGCGTCGGTGGGGTCAGGGAGGGAACTATGGCTACACCTTC. This rearrangement joins TRBV28 to TRBJ1-2; TRBD1 is a possible D gene (5 bases). The V end lost 5 bases, the J end lost 2 bases, and 27 bases lay between the germline ends. CDR1 MDHEN and CDR2 SYDVKM come from the germline V gene. The CDR3 has 19 amino acids.

V usage is TRBV5-1 and J usage is TRBJ2-7; 7 bases are shared with TRBD2. The germline V gene encodes CDR1 SGHRS and CDR2 YFSETQ. V dropped 1 base and J dropped 2; count of bases not matched to a gene: 3. The CDR3 loop spans 14 amino acids. This CDR3 reads CASSLPGGTYEQYF. In DNA, the CDR3 is TGCGCCAGCAGCTTGCCGGGGGGTACCTACGAGCAGTACTTC.

The J gene is TRBJ2-7, the V gene TRBV7-8; D call uncertain. The CDR3 spans 15 residues. From germline, CDR1 is SGHVS and CDR2 FQNEAQ. V shed 5 bases and J shed 0 bases, with 14 bases lying between them. The CDR3, as DNA: TGTGCCAGCAGCCAGGCCCAGTCGTTCTCCTACGAGCAGTACTTC. This gives the protein CASSQAQSFSYEQYF.

The chain carries TRBV10-3 and TRBJ1-1; D possibly corresponds to TRBD1 (6 bases). Per germline, CDR1 ENHRY and CDR2 SYGVKD. V lost 8 bases and J lost 0, with 13 bases in between. The CDR3 contains 14 residues. The CDR3 coding sequence is TGTGCCATCTGGGGGGGCAGTCTGAACACTGAAGCTTTCTTT. This gives the protein CAIWGGSLNTEAFF.